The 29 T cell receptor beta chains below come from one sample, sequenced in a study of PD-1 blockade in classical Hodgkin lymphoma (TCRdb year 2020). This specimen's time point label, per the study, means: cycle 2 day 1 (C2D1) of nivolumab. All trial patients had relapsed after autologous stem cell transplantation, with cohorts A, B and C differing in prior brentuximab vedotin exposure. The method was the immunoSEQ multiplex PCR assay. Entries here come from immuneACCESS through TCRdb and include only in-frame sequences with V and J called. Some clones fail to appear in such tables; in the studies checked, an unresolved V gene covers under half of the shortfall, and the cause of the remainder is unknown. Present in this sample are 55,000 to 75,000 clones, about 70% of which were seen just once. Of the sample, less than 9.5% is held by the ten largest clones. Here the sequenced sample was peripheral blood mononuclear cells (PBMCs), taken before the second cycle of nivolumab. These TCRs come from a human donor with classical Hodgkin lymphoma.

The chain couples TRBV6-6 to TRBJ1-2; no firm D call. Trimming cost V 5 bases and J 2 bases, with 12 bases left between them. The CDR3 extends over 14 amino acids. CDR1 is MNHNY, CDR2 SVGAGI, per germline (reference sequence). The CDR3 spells CASSQDGINYGYTF. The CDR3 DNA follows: TGTGCCAGCAGTCAGGACGGGATAAACTATGGCTACACCTTC.

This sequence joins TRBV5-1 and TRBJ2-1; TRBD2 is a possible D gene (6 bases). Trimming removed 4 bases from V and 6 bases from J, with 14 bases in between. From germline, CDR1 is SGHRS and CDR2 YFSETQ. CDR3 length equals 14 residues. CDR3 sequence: CASSLSGPSNEQFF. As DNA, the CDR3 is TGCGCCAGCAGCCTAAGCGGGCCCTCCAATGAGCAGTTCTTC. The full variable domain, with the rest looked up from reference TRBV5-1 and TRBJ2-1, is KAGVTQTPRYLIKTRGQQVTLSCSPISGHRSVSWYQQTPGQGLQFLFEYFSETQRNKGNFPGRFSGRQFSNSRSEMNVSTLELGDSALYLCASSLSGPSNEQFFGPGTRLTVL.

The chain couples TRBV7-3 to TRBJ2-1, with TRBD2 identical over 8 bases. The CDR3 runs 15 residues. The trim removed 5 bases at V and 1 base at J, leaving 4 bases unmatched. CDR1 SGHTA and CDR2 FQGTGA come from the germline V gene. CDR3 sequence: CASSLGGASYNEQFF. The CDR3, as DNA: TGTGCCAGCAGCCTCGGGGGGGCATCCTACAATGAGCAGTTCTTC.

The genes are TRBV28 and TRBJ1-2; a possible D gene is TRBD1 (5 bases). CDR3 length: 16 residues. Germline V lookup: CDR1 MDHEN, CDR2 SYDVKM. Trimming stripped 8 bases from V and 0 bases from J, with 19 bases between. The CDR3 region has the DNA TGTGCCAGCGGTGGTGGCGGAGGGGCCACTAACTATGGCTACACCTTC. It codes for CASGGGGGATNYGYTF.

The CDR3 DNA sequence: TGTGCCAGCAGTTTTGGGGTCCCCCCGTTAGCTGGCTACACCTTC. Protein: CASSFGVPPLAGYTF. The genes are TRBV28 and TRBJ1-2, with D unresolved. Trimming cost V 3 bases and J 7 bases, with 18 bases left between them. CDR3 length: 15 amino acids. CDR1 MDHEN and CDR2 SYDVKM come from the germline V gene.

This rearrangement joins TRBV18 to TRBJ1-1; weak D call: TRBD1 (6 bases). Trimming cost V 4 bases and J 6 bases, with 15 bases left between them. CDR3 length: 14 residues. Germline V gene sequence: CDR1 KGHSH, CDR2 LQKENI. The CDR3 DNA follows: TGTGCCAGCTCACTTGGGGGGGGGCGCCCTGAAGCTTTCTTT. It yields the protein CASSLGGGRPEAFF.

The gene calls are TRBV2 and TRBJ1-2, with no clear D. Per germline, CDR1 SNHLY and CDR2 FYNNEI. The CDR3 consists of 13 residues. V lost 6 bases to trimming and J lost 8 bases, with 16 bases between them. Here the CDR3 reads CASRLDPVSGYTF. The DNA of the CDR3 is TGTGCCAGCAGGTTGGACCCCGTCTCGGGCTACACCTTC.

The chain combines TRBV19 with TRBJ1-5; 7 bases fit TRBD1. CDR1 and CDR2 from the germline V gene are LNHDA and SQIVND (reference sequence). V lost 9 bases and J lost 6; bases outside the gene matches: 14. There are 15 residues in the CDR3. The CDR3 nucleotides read TGTGCCAGCAGCCGACAGGGAGGCTGGATTCAGCCCCAGCATTTT. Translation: CASSRQGGWIQPQHF.

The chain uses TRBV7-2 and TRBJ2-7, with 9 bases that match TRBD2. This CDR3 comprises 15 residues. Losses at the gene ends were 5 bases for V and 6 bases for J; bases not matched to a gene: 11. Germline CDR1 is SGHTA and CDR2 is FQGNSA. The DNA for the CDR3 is TGTGCCAGCAGCCCCGCCAGCGGGGGGAACCTCGAGCAGTACTTC. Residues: CASSPASGGNLEQYF. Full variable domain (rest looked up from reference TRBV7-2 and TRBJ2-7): GAGVSQSPSNKVTEKGKDVELRCDPISGHTALYWYRQSLGQGLEFLIYFQGNSAPDKSGLPSDRFSAERTGGSVSTLTIQRTQQEDSAVYLCASSPASGGNLEQYFGPGTRLTVT.

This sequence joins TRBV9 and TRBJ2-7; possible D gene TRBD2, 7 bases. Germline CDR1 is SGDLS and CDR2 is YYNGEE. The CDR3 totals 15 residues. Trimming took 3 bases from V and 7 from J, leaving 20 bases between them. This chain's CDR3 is CASSASGGGIGEQYF. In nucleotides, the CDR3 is TGTGCCAGCAGCGCTAGCGGAGGGGGAATCGGTGAGCAGTACTTC.

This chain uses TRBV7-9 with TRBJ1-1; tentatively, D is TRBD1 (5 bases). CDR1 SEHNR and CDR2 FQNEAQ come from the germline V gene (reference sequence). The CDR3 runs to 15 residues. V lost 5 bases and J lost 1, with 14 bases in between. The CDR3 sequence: CASSPPGLSNTEAFF. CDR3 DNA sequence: TGTGCCAGCAGCCCCCCAGGGTTATCGAACACTGAAGCTTTCTTT.

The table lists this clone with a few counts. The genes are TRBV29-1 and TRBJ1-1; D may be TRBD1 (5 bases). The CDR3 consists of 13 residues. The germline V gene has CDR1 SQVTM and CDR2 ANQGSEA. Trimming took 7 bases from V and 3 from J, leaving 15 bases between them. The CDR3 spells CSAVWGGDTEAFF. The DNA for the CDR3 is TGCAGCGCCGTATGGGGCGGGGACACTGAAGCTTTCTTT.

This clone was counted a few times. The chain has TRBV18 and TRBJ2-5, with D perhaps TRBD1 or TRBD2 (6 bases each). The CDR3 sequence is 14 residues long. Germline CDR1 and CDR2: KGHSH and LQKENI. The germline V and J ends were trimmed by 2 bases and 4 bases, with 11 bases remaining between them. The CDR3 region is CASSPTGARETQYF. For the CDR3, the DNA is TGTGCCAGCTCACCAACGGGGGCGAGAGAGACCCAGTACTTC.

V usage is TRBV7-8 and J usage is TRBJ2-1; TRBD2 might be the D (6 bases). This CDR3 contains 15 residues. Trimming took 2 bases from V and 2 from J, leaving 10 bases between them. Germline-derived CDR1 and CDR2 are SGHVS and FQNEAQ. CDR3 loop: CASSLLLAAYNEQFF. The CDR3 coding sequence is TGTGCCAGCAGCTTACTACTAGCCGCCTACAATGAGCAGTTCTTC.

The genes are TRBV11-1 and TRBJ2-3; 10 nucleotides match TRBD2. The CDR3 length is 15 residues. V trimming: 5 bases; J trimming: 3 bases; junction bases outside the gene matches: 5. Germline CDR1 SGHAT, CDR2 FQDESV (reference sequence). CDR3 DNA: TGTGCCAGCAGCCCCGGGACTAGCGAAACAGATACGCAGTATTTT. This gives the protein CASSPGTSETDTQYF.

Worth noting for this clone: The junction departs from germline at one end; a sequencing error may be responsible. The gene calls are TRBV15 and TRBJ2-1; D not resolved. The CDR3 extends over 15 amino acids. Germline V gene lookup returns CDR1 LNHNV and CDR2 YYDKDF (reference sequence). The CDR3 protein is CAASRDVDSYNEQFF. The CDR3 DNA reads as TGTGCCGCCAGCAGAGATGTGGACTCCTACAATGAGCAGTTCTTC.

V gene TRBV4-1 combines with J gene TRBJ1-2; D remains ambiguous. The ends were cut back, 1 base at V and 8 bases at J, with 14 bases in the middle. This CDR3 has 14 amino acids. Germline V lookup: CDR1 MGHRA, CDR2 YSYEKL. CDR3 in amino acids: CASSQVRRVEGYTF. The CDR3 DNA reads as TGCGCCAGCAGCCAAGTTAGACGTGTCGAGGGCTACACCTTC.

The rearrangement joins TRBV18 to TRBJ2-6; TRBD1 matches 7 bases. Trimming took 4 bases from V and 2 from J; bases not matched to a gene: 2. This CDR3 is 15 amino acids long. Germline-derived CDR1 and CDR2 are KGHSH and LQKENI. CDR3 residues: CASSLQGTGANVLTF. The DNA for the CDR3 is TGTGCCAGCTCACTACAGGGGACTGGGGCCAACGTCCTGACTTTC.

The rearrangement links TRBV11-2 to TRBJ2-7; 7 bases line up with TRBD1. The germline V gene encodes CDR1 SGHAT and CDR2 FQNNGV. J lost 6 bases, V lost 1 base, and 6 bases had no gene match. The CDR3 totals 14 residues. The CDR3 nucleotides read TGTGCCAGCAGCTTAGGTTCCGGGACAGTCGAGCAGTACTTC. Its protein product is CASSLGSGTVEQYF.

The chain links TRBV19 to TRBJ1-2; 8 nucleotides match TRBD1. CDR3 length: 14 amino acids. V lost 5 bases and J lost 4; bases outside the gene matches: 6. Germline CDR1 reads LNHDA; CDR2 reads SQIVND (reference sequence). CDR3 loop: CASSSGGRGYGYTF. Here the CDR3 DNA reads TGTGCCAGTAGTTCAGGGGGCCGGGGCTATGGCTACACCTTC.

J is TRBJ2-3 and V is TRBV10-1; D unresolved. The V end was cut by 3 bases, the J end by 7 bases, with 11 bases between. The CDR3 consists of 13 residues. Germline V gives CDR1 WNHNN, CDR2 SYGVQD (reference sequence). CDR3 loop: CASSEEAGHTQYF. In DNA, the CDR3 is TGCGCCAGCAGTGAAGAAGCCGGGCATACGCAGTATTTT.

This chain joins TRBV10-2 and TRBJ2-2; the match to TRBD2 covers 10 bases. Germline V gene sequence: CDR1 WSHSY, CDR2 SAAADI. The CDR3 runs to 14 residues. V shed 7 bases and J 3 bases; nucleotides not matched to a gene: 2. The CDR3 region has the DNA TGCGCCAGCACAGGACTAGCGGACACCGGGGAGCTGTTTTTT. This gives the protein CASTGLADTGELFF.

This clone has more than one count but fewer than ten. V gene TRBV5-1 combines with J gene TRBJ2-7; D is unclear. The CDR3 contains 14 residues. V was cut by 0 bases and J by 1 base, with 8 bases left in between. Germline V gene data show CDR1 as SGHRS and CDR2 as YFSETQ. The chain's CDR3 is CASSLVSGSYEQYF. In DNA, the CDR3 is TGCGCCAGCAGCTTGGTATCCGGGTCCTACGAGCAGTACTTC.

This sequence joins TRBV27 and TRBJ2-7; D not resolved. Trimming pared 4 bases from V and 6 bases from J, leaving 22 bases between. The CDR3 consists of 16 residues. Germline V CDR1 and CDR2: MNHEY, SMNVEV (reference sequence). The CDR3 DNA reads TGTGCCAGCAGTTCACCCATAGGGCTCTTATACGGCGAGCAGTACTTC. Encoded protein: CASSSPIGLLYGEQYF.

The CDR3 nucleotides read TGTGCCAGCAGCCCCGGACATCTAAGCTCCTACGAGCAGTACTTC. This gives the protein CASSPGHLSSYEQYF. The chain uses TRBV11-3 and TRBJ2-7; a possible D gene is TRBD1 (5 bases). From germline, CDR1 is SGHNT and CDR2 YENEEA. Trimming pared 5 bases from V and 0 bases from J, leaving 14 bases between. There are 15 residues in the CDR3.

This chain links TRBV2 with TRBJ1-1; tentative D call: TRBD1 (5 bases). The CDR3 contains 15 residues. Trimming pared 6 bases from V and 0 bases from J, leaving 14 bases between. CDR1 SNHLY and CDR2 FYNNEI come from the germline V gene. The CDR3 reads CASSRDSGMNTEAFF. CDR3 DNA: TGTGCCAGCAGCCGGGACTCCGGAATGAACACTGAAGCTTTCTTT.

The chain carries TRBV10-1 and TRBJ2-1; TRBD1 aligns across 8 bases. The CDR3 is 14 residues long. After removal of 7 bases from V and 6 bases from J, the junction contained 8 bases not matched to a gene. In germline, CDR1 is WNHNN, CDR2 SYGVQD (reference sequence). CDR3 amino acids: CASTPDRVSNEQFF. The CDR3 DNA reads TGCGCCAGCACCCCGGACAGGGTGAGCAATGAGCAGTTCTTC.

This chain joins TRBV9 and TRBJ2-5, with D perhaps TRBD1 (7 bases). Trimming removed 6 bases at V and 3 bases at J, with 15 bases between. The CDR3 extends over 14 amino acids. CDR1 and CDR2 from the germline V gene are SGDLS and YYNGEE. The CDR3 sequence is CASNVDREEETQYF. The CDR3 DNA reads TGTGCCAGCAACGTCGACAGGGAGGAAGAGACCCAGTACTTC. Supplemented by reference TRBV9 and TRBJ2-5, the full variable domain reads DSGVTQTPKHLITATGQRVTLRCSPRSGDLSVYWYQQSLDQGLQFLIQYYNGEERAKGNILERFSAQQFPDLHSELNLSSLELGDSALYFCASNVDREEETQYFGPGTRLLVL.

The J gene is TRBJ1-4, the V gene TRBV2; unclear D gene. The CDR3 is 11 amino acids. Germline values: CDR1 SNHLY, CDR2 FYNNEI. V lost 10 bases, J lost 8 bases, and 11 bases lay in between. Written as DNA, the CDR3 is TGTGCCACATCCCTGGAGGAAAAACTGTTTTTT. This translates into CATSLEEKLFF.